A selection of T cell receptor beta chains follows, all from one sample in a study of CD8 T cells in Susac syndrome. TCRdb called the immunoSEQ multiplex PCR reads again in MiXCR, with one record for every CDR3 protein. The table has roughly 110,000 distinct CDR3 sequences, about 90% seen once. Input material: CD4+ T cells from PBMCs. These receptors came from a human donor in good health. Each CDR3 is given with its conserved first and last residue. The order of the fields is D gene, V gene, J gene, clone size, CDR3 protein, CDR3 DNA. The D gene is left open where the match is weak. Expanded clones are given a class, and other clones once, few, many or no size at all.

d_gene: NA
v_gene: TRBV10-3
j_gene: TRBJ2-7
abundance: once
CDR3aa: CAISSGTSMTYEQYF
CDR3nt: TGTGCCATCAGTTCCGGGACTTCTATGACCTACGAGCAGTACTTC

d_gene: NA
v_gene: TRBV7-2
j_gene: TRBJ1-4
abundance: NA
CDR3aa: CASSPGYREGSEKLFF
CDR3nt: TGTGCCAGCAGCCCAGGTTACAGGGAGGGAAGTGAAAAACTGTTTTTT

d_gene: TRBD1
v_gene: TRBV6-5
j_gene: TRBJ1-5
abundance: NA
CDR3aa: CASRGTGKNQPQHF
CDR3nt: TGTGCCAGCAGGGGGACAGGAAAAAATCAGCCCCAGCATTTT

d_gene: TRBD1
v_gene: TRBV20-1
j_gene: TRBJ2-7
abundance: NA
CDR3aa: CSARGSDRDPHEQYF
CDR3nt: TGCAGTGCTAGGGGAAGCGACAGGGATCCCCACGAGCAGTACTTC

d_gene: NA
v_gene: TRBV29-1
j_gene: TRBJ1-2
abundance: NA
CDR3aa: CSGTRDLKNGYTF
CDR3nt: TGCAGCGGTACACGCGACCTCAAGAATGGCTACACCTTC

d_gene: NA
v_gene: TRBV5-1
j_gene: TRBJ2-6
abundance: NA
CDR3aa: CASSLAKATLSSGANVLTF
CDR3nt: TGCGCCAGCAGCTTGGCCAAGGCCACCTTAAGCTCTGGGGCCAACGTCCTGACTTTC

d_gene: NA
v_gene: TRBV10-3
j_gene: TRBJ2-7
abundance: few
CDR3aa: CAIARDTYEQYF
CDR3nt: TGTGCCATCGCGAGGGATACCTACGAGCAGTACTTC

d_gene: TRBD2
v_gene: TRBV27
j_gene: TRBJ2-3
abundance: NA
CDR3aa: CASTGLAGGADTQYF
CDR3nt: TGTGCCAGCACGGGACTAGCGGGAGGGGCGGATACGCAGTATTTT

d_gene: NA
v_gene: TRBV18
j_gene: TRBJ1-1
abundance: NA
CDR3aa: CASSPRGSSGRNTEAFF
CDR3nt: TGTGCCAGCTCACCACGAGGTTCATCAGGGAGGAACACTGAAGCTTTCTTT

d_gene: TRBD2
v_gene: TRBV20-1
j_gene: TRBJ2-1
abundance: NA
CDR3aa: CSARSGLASYNEQFF
CDR3nt: TGCAGTGCTAGATCAGGACTAGCCTCCTACAATGAGCAGTTCTTC

d_gene: NA
v_gene: TRBV3-1
j_gene: TRBJ1-2
abundance: NA
CDR3aa: CASSHLEANYGYTF
CDR3nt: TGTGCCAGCAGCCATCTGGAAGCTAACTATGGCTACACCTTC

d_gene: NA
v_gene: TRBV29-1
j_gene: TRBJ2-1
abundance: once
CDR3aa: CSVAVGAVYNEQFF
CDR3nt: TGCAGCGTTGCGGTCGGGGCAGTCTACAATGAGCAGTTCTTC

d_gene: NA
v_gene: TRBV7-2
j_gene: TRBJ1-5
abundance: NA
CDR3aa: CASSLEATGGLSQHF
CDR3nt: TGTGCCAGCAGCTTAGAGGCGACAGGTGGTCTCTCCCAGCATTTT

d_gene: TRBD2
v_gene: TRBV15
j_gene: TRBJ2-2
abundance: NA
CDR3aa: CATSRQSGLAGGFTGELFF
CDR3nt: TGTGCCACCAGCAGACAGTCGGGACTAGCGGGGGGGTTCACCGGGGAGCTGTTTTTT

d_gene: NA
v_gene: TRBV20-1
j_gene: TRBJ1-6
abundance: NA
CDR3aa: CSVTRAGALENSPLHF
CDR3nt: TGCAGTGTTACCCGGGCAGGGGCCTTAGAAAATTCACCCCTCCACTTT

d_gene: NA
v_gene: TRBV7-2
j_gene: TRBJ1-2
abundance: NA
CDR3aa: CASSLTPTTDYGYTF
CDR3nt: TGTGCCAGCAGCTTGACACCAACAACGGACTATGGCTACACCTTC

d_gene: TRBD1
v_gene: TRBV20-1
j_gene: TRBJ2-1
abundance: NA
CDR3aa: CSASLIPGQGINEQFF
CDR3nt: TGCAGTGCTAGCCTTATTCCGGGACAGGGTATCAATGAGCAGTTCTTC

d_gene: NA
v_gene: TRBV27
j_gene: TRBJ1-5
abundance: NA
CDR3aa: CASRPTAYRDSNQPQHF
CDR3nt: TGTGCCAGCAGACCAACCGCTTATCGGGATAGCAATCAGCCCCAGCATTTT

d_gene: TRBD1
v_gene: TRBV18
j_gene: TRBJ1-4
abundance: NA
CDR3aa: CASRGQGNDRNEKLFF
CDR3nt: TGTGCCAGCCGGGGACAGGGAAACGACCGGAATGAAAAACTGTTTTTT

d_gene: NA
v_gene: TRBV12-3/TRBV12-4
j_gene: TRBJ1-2
abundance: NA
CDR3aa: CASSPGVYGYTF
CDR3nt: TGTGCCAGCAGTCCCGGGGTTTATGGCTACACCTTC

d_gene: TRBD2
v_gene: TRBV7-9
j_gene: TRBJ2-1
abundance: NA
CDR3aa: CASSLTSGKGNEQFF
CDR3nt: TGTGCCAGCAGCTTAACTAGCGGCAAAGGTAATGAGCAGTTCTTC

d_gene: NA
v_gene: TRBV10-3
j_gene: TRBJ2-7
abundance: NA
CDR3aa: CAHQGPDSTYEQYF
CDR3nt: TGTGCCCATCAGGGTCCCGACAGTACCTACGAGCAGTACTTC

d_gene: NA
v_gene: TRBV28
j_gene: TRBJ1-1
abundance: NA
CDR3aa: CATGGDTEAFF
CDR3nt: TGTGCCACCGGGGGGGACACTGAAGCTTTCTTT

d_gene: NA
v_gene: TRBV5-1
j_gene: TRBJ2-3
abundance: NA
CDR3aa: CASQGGGASPSTDTQYF
CDR3nt: TGCGCCAGCCAGGGAGGGGGAGCAAGCCCTAGCACAGATACGCAGTATTTT

d_gene: NA
v_gene: TRBV7-2
j_gene: TRBJ1-4
abundance: once
CDR3aa: CASSVNSGSWEKLFF
CDR3nt: TGTGCCAGCAGCGTAAATTCAGGGTCCTGGGAAAAACTGTTTTTT

d_gene: NA
v_gene: TRBV20-1
j_gene: TRBJ1-5
abundance: NA
CDR3aa: CSARVAKSGGLLDGNQPQHF
CDR3nt: TGCAGTGCTAGAGTGGCTAAAAGCGGGGGGCTCTTAGATGGCAATCAGCCCCAGCATTTT

d_gene: NA
v_gene: TRBV4-3
j_gene: TRBJ2-6
abundance: NA
CDR3aa: CASSQDRVRGANVLTF
CDR3nt: TGCGCCAGCAGCCAAGACAGGGTTCGTGGGGCCAACGTCCTGACTTTC

d_gene: NA
v_gene: TRBV15
j_gene: TRBJ2-1
abundance: NA
CDR3aa: CATSREVNEQFF
CDR3nt: TGTGCCACCAGCAGAGAGGTCAATGAGCAGTTCTTC

d_gene: TRBD1
v_gene: TRBV27
j_gene: TRBJ2-3
abundance: NA
CDR3aa: CASSRGQGRADTQYF
CDR3nt: TGTGCCAGCAGTCGCGGACAGGGAAGGGCAGATACGCAGTATTTT

d_gene: NA
v_gene: TRBV12-3/TRBV12-4
j_gene: TRBJ1-1
abundance: NA
CDR3aa: CASSYRIGVWTEAFF
CDR3nt: TGTGCCAGCAGCTATAGGATCGGGGTATGGACTGAAGCTTTCTTT

d_gene: NA
v_gene: TRBV3-1
j_gene: TRBJ2-7
abundance: NA
CDR3aa: CASSQDPVGAYEQYF
CDR3nt: TGTGCCAGCAGCCAAGATCCGGTGGGAGCCTACGAGCAGTACTTC

d_gene: NA
v_gene: TRBV19
j_gene: TRBJ1-5
abundance: NA
CDR3aa: CASRSGAYSNQPQHF
CDR3nt: TGTGCCAGTAGATCGGGCGCCTATAGCAATCAGCCCCAGCATTTT

d_gene: NA
v_gene: TRBV6-2/TRBV6-3
j_gene: TRBJ2-7
abundance: NA
CDR3aa: CASSGQILSHEQYF
CDR3nt: TGTGCCAGCAGTGGGCAAATCCTATCCCACGAGCAGTACTTC

d_gene: TRBD1
v_gene: TRBV5-1
j_gene: TRBJ2-1
abundance: NA
CDR3aa: CASSLGQGNYDNEQFF
CDR3nt: TGCGCCAGCAGCCTCGGACAGGGGAACTATGACAATGAGCAGTTCTTC

d_gene: NA
v_gene: TRBV14
j_gene: TRBJ2-3
abundance: NA
CDR3aa: CASSPFGNSGSTDTQYF
CDR3nt: TGTGCCAGCAGCCCCTTTGGAAATAGCGGAAGCACAGATACGCAGTATTTT

d_gene: TRBD1
v_gene: TRBV10-3
j_gene: TRBJ1-3
abundance: NA
CDR3aa: CAIRGGSSGNTIYF
CDR3nt: TGTGCCATCAGAGGGGGCAGTTCTGGAAACACCATATATTTT

d_gene: NA
v_gene: TRBV7-2
j_gene: TRBJ1-1
abundance: NA
CDR3aa: CASSLAPGANTEAFF
CDR3nt: TGTGCCAGCAGCTTAGCGCCGGGGGCGAACACTGAAGCTTTCTTT

d_gene: NA
v_gene: TRBV5-1
j_gene: TRBJ1-1
abundance: NA
CDR3aa: CASSLEADMNTEAFF
CDR3nt: TGCGCCAGCAGCTTGGAGGCGGACATGAACACTGAAGCTTTCTTT

d_gene: NA
v_gene: TRBV18
j_gene: TRBJ2-7
abundance: NA
CDR3aa: CASSATPGSPYEQYF
CDR3nt: TGTGCCAGCTCAGCCACACCCGGGAGTCCGTACGAGCAGTACTTC

d_gene: TRBD1
v_gene: TRBV3-1
j_gene: TRBJ1-2
abundance: NA
CDR3aa: CASSHEWDRPNYGYTF
CDR3nt: TGTGCCAGCAGCCACGAATGGGACAGGCCCAACTATGGCTACACCTTC

d_gene: NA
v_gene: TRBV6-1
j_gene: TRBJ2-7
abundance: NA
CDR3aa: CASSQTLGPRIEQYF
CDR3nt: TGTGCCAGCAGTCAAACCCTGGGGCCTAGGATCGAGCAGTACTTC

d_gene: TRBD1
v_gene: TRBV30
j_gene: TRBJ1-2
abundance: NA
CDR3aa: CACMGQGPNYGYTF
CDR3nt: TGTGCCTGTATGGGACAGGGGCCCAACTATGGCTACACCTTC

d_gene: TRBD1
v_gene: TRBV20-1
j_gene: TRBJ2-6
abundance: NA
CDR3aa: CSARDQGQGRSGANVLTF
CDR3nt: TGCAGTGCTAGAGATCAGGGACAGGGACGCTCTGGGGCCAACGTCCTGACTTTC

d_gene: NA
v_gene: TRBV20-1
j_gene: TRBJ1-1
abundance: NA
CDR3aa: CSARQPGREAFF
CDR3nt: TGCAGTGCTAGGCAGCCGGGACGTGAAGCTTTCTTT

d_gene: NA
v_gene: TRBV20-1
j_gene: TRBJ2-7
abundance: NA
CDR3aa: CSANRQDYEQYF
CDR3nt: TGCAGTGCTAACCGACAGGACTACGAGCAGTACTTC

d_gene: NA
v_gene: TRBV29-1
j_gene: TRBJ2-7
abundance: NA
CDR3aa: CSVERQGGNEQYF
CDR3nt: TGCAGCGTTGAACGGCAGGGTGGAAACGAGCAGTACTTC

d_gene: NA
v_gene: TRBV3-1
j_gene: TRBJ2-2
abundance: NA
CDR3aa: CASSPGWSELFF
CDR3nt: TGTGCCAGCAGCCCCGGGTGGTCGGAGCTGTTTTTT

d_gene: TRBD2
v_gene: TRBV6-2/TRBV6-3
j_gene: TRBJ2-1
abundance: NA
CDR3aa: CASSYSQGTSGRNEQFF
CDR3nt: TGTGCCAGCAGTTACTCACAGGGGACTAGCGGGAGGAATGAGCAGTTCTTC

d_gene: TRBD1
v_gene: TRBV6-5
j_gene: TRBJ1-2
abundance: few
CDR3aa: CASSSGQGGYGYTF
CDR3nt: TGTGCCAGCAGTTCAGGACAGGGTGGCTATGGCTACACCTTC

d_gene: TRBD2
v_gene: TRBV7-2
j_gene: TRBJ2-5
abundance: NA
CDR3aa: CASSPLGRGAGETQYF
CDR3nt: TGTGCCAGCAGCCCCCTTGGGCGGGGGGCGGGGGAGACCCAGTACTTC